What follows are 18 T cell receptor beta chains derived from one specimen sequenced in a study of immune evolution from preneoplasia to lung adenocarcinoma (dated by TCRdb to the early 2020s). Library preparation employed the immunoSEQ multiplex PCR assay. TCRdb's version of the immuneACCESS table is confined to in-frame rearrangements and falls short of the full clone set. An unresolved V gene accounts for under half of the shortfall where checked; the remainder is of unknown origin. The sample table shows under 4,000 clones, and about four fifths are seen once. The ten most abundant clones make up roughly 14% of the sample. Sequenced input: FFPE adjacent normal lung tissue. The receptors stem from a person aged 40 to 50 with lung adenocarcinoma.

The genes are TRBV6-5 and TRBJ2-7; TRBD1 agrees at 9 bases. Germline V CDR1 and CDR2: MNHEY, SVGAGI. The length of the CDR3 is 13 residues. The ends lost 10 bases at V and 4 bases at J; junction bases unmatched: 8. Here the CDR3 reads CATSGQGLYEQYF. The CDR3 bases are TGTGCCACCTCGGGACAGGGACTGTACGAGCAGTACTTC.

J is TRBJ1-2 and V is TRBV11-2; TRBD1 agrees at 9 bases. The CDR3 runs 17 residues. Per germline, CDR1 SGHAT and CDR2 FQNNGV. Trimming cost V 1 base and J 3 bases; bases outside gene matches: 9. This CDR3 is CASSLGEITGGYYGYTF. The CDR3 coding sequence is TGTGCCAGCAGCTTAGGCGAGATTACAGGGGGCTACTATGGCTACACCTTC.

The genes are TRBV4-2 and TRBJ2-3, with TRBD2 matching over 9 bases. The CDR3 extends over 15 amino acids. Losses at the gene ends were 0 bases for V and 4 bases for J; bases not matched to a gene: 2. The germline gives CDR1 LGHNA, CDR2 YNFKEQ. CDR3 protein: CASSQERGGPDTQYF. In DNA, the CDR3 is TGTGCCAGCAGCCAAGAGCGGGGGGGCCCAGATACGCAGTATTTT.

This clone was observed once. The CDR3 bases are TGCAGCGTTGTTGGACTAGCGGGGCCAGATACGCAGTATTTT. Its protein is CSVVGLAGPDTQYF. This chain uses TRBV29-1 with TRBJ2-3; 12 nucleotides match TRBD2. CDR1 is SQVTM, CDR2 ANQGSEA, per germline. The CDR3 spans 14 residues. V lost 4 bases, J lost 4 bases, and 3 bases stayed unmatched.

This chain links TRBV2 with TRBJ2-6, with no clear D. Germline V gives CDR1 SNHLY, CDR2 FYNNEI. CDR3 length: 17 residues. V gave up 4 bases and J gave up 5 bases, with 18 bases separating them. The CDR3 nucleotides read TGTGCCAGCAGTGGTCGGAGTTACCAAAGTCGGGCCAACGTCCTGACTTTC. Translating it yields CASSGRSYQSRANVLTF. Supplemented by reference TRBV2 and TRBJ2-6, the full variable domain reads EPEVTQTPSHQVTQMGQEVILRCVPISNHLYFYWYRQILGQKVEFLVSFYNNEISEKSEIFDDQFSVERPDGSNFTLKIRSTKLEDSAMYFCASSGRSYQSRANVLTFGAGSRLTVL.

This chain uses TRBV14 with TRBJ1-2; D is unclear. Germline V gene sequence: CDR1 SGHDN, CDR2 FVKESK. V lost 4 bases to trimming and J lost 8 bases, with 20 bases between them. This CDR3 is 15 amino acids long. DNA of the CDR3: TGTGCCAGCAGCCCCCGGGGAGGCAGTCTCAGGGGCTACACCTTC. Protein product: CASSPRGGSLRGYTF.

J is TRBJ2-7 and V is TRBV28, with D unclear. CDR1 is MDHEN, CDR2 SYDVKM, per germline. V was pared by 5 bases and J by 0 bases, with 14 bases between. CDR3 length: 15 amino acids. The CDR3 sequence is CASSDGQISSYEQYF. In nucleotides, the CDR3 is TGTGCCAGCAGTGATGGGCAAATAAGCTCCTACGAGCAGTACTTC.

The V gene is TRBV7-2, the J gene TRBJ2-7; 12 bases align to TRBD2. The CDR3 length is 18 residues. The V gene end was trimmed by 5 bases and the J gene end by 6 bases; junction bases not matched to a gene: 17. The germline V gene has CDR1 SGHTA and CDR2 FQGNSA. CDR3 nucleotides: TGTGCCAGCAGCCCCCCTTTCAGGGCTAGCGGGAGGGCCGTCGAGCAGTACTTC. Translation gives CASSPPFRASGRAVEQYF.

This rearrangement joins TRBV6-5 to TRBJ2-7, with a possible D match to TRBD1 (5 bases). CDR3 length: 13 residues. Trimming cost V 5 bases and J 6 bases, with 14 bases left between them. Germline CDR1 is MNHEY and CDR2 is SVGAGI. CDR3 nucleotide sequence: TGTGCCAGCAGTATGACAGACCTCGGCGAGCAGTACTTC. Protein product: CASSMTDLGEQYF.

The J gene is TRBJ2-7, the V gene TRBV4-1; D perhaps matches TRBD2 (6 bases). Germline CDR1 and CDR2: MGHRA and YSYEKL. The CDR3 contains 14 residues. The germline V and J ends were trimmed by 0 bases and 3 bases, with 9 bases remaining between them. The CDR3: CASSQDRGDYEQYF. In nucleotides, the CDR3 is TGCGCCAGCAGCCAAGATCGCGGGGACTACGAGCAGTACTTC.

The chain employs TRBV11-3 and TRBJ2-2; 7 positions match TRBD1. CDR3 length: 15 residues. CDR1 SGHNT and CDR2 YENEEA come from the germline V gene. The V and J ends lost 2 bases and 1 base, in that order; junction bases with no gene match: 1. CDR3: CASSLWTGNTGELFF. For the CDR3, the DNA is TGTGCCAGCAGCTTATGGACAGGGAACACCGGGGAGCTGTTTTTT. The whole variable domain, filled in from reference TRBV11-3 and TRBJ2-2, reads EAGVVQSPRYKIIEKKQPVAFWCNPISGHNTLYWYLQNLGQGPELLIRYENEEAVDDSQLPKDRFSAERLKGVDSTLKIQPAELGDSAVYLCASSLWTGNTGELFFGEGSRLTVL.

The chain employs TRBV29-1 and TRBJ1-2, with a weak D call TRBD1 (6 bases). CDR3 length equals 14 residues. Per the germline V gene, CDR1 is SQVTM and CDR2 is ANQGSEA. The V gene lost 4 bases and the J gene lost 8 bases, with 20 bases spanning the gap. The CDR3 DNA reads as TGCAGCGTTGCACTCGGGACAAGAAACGGAGGCTACACCTTC. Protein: CSVALGTRNGGYTF.

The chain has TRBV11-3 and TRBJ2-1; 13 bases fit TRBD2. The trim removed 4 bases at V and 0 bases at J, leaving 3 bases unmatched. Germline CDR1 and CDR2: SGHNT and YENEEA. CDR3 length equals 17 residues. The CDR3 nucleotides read TGTGCCAGCAGCTCCGGGACTAGCGGGACCTCCTACAATGAGCAGTTCTTC. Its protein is CASSSGTSGTSYNEQFF.

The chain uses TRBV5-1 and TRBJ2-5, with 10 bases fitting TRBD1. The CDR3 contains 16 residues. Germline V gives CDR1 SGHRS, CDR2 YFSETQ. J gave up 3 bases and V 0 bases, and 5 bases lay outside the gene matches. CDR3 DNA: TGCGCCAGCAGCTTGGAAGAGGGACAGGGGAAAGAGACCCAGTACTTC. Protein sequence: CASSLEEGQGKETQYF.

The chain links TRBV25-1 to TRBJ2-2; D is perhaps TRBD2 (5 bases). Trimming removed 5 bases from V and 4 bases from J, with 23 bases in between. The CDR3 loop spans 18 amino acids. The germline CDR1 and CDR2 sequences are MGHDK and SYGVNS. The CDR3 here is CASSPVGEGMGVTGELFF. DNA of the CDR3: TGTGCCAGCAGTCCGGTTGGAGAGGGAATGGGAGTCACCGGGGAGCTGTTTTTT.

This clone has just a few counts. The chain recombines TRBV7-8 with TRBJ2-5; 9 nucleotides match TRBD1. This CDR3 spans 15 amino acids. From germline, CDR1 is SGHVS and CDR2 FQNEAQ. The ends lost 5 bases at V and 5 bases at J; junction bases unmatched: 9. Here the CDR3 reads CASSNGQGSWETQYF. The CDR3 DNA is TGTGCCAGCAGCAATGGACAGGGGTCGTGGGAGACCCAGTACTTC. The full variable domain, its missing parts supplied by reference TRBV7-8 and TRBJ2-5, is GAGVSQSPRYKVAKRGQDVALRCDPISGHVSLFWYQQALGQGPEFLTYFQNEAQLDKSGLPSDRFFAERPEGSVSTLKIQRTQQEDSAVYLCASSNGQGSWETQYFGPGTRLLVL.

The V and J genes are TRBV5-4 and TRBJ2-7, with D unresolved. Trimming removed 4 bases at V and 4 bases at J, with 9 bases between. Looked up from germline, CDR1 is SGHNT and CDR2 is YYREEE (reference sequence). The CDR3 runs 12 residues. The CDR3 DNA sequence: TGTGCCAGCAGCCTACGGATATACGAGCAGTACTTC. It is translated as CASSLRIYEQYF.

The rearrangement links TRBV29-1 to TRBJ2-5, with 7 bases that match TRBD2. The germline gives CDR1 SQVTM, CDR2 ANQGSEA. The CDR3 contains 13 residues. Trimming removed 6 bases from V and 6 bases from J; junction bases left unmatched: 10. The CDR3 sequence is CSVYSRGDKTQYF. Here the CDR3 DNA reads TGCAGCGTCTACTCCCGGGGGGATAAGACCCAGTACTTC.